This entry concerns a single TCR beta chain. Looked up from germline, CDR1 is SGHDT and CDR2 is YYEEEE. V gave up 0 bases and J gave up 1 base, with 10 bases separating them. CDR3 size: 15 residues. The data are from a study of blood T cell repertoires in COVID-19. Cohort 3 donors counted as recovered after two negative PCRs, clearance, or resolved symptoms. Original data processing: Reference gene primer amplification in the assay estimated nucleated cell counts. Here immunoSEQ multiplex PCR was the method, and the copy in TCRdb shows in-frame clones only, minus some. V and J calls plus clone size are reproduced from that table; the DNA served to infer D and trimming. This table holds 400,000 or so clones, about 92% found once.

Sequenced material: PBMCs or T cells enriched from blood (not recorded which). The chain carries TRBV5-6 and TRBJ1-2, with a possible D match to TRBD1 (6 bases). The TCR comes from a man in his late teens or twenties who had recovered from COVID-19. The CDR3 nucleotides are TGTGCCAGCAGCTTGGACAGGGCCCTTAACTATGGCTACACCTTC. Amino acids: CASSLDRALNYGYTF.